The 27 T cell receptor beta chains presented below share a single source sample, sequenced in a study of T cells after yellow fever vaccination. TCRdb processed the 5' RACE reads anew with MiXCR; each CDR3 protein has one entry. This table holds fewer than 450,000 distinct CDR3 sequences, roughly 11% found once. Sequencing was performed on PBMCs, taken on the day of the first yellow fever vaccination. These TCRs come from a man aged 18 to 30 who received the YFV17D yellow fever vaccine.

The genes are TRBV21-1 and TRBJ1-1. TRBV21-1 is a recognized pseudogene. The CDR3 is 11 amino acids. This CDR3 is CASSKVSEAFF. CDR3 DNA: TGTGCCAGCAGCAAAGTCAGTGAAGCTTTCTTT.

This chain links TRBV7-2 with TRBJ1-6, with D uncertain. The CDR3 sequence is 14 residues long. The V end was cut by 5 bases, the J end by 10 bases, with 15 bases between. CDR1 SGHTA and CDR2 FQGNSA come from the germline V gene. The CDR3, as DNA: TGTGCCAGCAGCACTATAATAATAAGGTCACCCCTCCACTTT. Translation: CASSTIIIRSPLHF.

This clonotype was observed a few times. The gene calls are TRBV4-2 and TRBJ1-2; 8 bases align to TRBD1. This CDR3 has 16 residues. CDR1 is LGHNA and CDR2 is YNFKEQ in the germline V gene. V was pared by 0 bases and J by 5 bases, with 8 bases of the junction left unmatched. CDR3 in amino acids: CASSQDTTGALYGYTF. As DNA, the CDR3 is TGTGCCAGCAGCCAAGATACGACAGGGGCGCTTTATGGCTACACCTTC.

A few counts support this clonotype. The chain has TRBV3-1 and TRBJ2-1; 7 nucleotides align to TRBD1. The CDR3 is 14 residues long. The germline gives CDR1 LGHDT, CDR2 YNNKEL (reference sequence). Trimming at V came to 4 bases and at J to 6 bases, leaving 6 bases not matched to a gene. CDR3 sequence: CASSPDRAPNEQFF. CDR3 sequence (DNA): TGTGCCAGCAGCCCCGACAGGGCCCCCAATGAGCAGTTCTTC.

This clonotype was observed a few times. The V call is TRBV5-1, the J call TRBJ2-1, with 7 positions matching TRBD1. This CDR3 has 13 residues. From germline, CDR1 is SGHRS and CDR2 YFSETQ. V lost 2 bases and J lost 7; bases outside the gene matches: 3. CDR3 loop: CASSLGGPNEQFF. In nucleotides, the CDR3 is TGCGCCAGCAGCTTAGGGGGCCCGAATGAGCAGTTCTTC.

There are a few counts of this clonotype. This chain uses TRBV9 with TRBJ2-2, with unresolved D. This CDR3 contains 17 residues. V gave up 0 bases and J gave up 7 bases, with 19 bases separating them. Per the germline V gene, CDR1 is SGDLS and CDR2 is YYNGEE. The CDR3 DNA reads as TGTGCCAGCAGCGTAGAGGCGTCGTTGTCCTCGGGCGGGGAGCTGTTTTTT. This encodes CASSVEASLSSGGELFF.

This clonotype showed up just a few times. This chain connects TRBV18 to TRBJ2-7; tentatively, D is TRBD1 (7 bases). Germline CDR1 and CDR2: KGHSH and LQKENI. V lost 2 bases, J lost 5 bases, and 13 bases lay in between. This CDR3 is 14 amino acids long. The CDR3 loop is CASSPGGGRNEQYF. The CDR3 bases are TGTGCCAGCTCACCAGGAGGGGGCCGGAACGAGCAGTACTTC. Full variable domain (rest looked up from reference TRBV18 and TRBJ2-7): NAGVMQNPRHLVRRRGQEARLRCSPMKGHSHVYWYRQLPEEGLKFMVYLQKENIIDESGMPKERFSAEFPKEGPSILRIQQVVRGDSAAYFCASSPGGGRNEQYFGPGTRLTVT.

This chain uses TRBV27 with TRBJ2-1, with a weak D call TRBD2 (5 bases). The length of the CDR3 is 14 residues. The germline gives CDR1 MNHEY, CDR2 SMNVEV (reference sequence). Trimming took 6 bases from V and 9 from J, leaving 18 bases between them. For the CDR3, the DNA is TGTGCCAGCAGCCCCGGAGGACGAGAGGGTGAGCAGTTCTTC. Translating it yields CASSPGGREGEQFF.

This chain uses TRBV18 with TRBJ2-3; D may correspond to TRBD1 or TRBD2 (7 bases each). The CDR3 is 20 amino acids. V was shortened by 5 bases and J by 0 bases, with 27 bases between the two germline ends. CDR1 is KGHSH, CDR2 LQKENI, per germline. The CDR3: CASSFRGGASPDPSTDTQYF. CDR3 DNA sequence: TGTGCCAGCTCATTCAGGGGGGGAGCATCACCAGATCCTAGCACAGATACGCAGTATTTT. The full variable domain, in which reference TRBV18 and TRBJ2-3 provide the parts outside the CDR3, is NAGVMQNPRHLVRRRGQEARLRCSPMKGHSHVYWYRQLPEEGLKFMVYLQKENIIDESGMPKERFSAEFPKEGPSILRIQQVVRGDSAAYFCASSFRGGASPDPSTDTQYFGPGTRLTVL.

This clonotype was counted between two and nine times. The chain has TRBV5-5 and TRBJ2-1; D gene unclear. Germline V lookup: CDR1 SGHKS, CDR2 YYEKEE (reference sequence). The CDR3 totals 16 residues. Between the trimmed V and J ends, which lost 1 base and 0 bases, there was a span of 11 bases. CDR3 nucleotide sequence: TGTGCCAGCAGCTTGATTGCGATTAGCTCCTACAATGAGCAGTTCTTC. Amino acid sequence: CASSLIAISSYNEQFF.

This clonotype was picked up a small number of times. This chain uses TRBV5-1 with TRBJ2-7; 12 bases are shared with TRBD2. This CDR3 is built from 15 residues. V dropped 4 bases and J dropped 6; count of bases not matched to a gene: 8. CDR1 SGHRS and CDR2 YFSETQ come from the germline V gene. CDR3 protein: CASSNGLAGLSEQYF. CDR3 in DNA: TGCGCCAGCAGCAATGGACTAGCGGGGCTCTCCGAGCAGTACTTC.

The rearrangement uses TRBV5-1 and TRBJ1-4, with TRBD1 matching 7 bases. This CDR3 comprises 14 residues. Trimming took 4 bases from V and 8 from J; bases not matched to a gene: 8. CDR1 and CDR2 (germline): SGHRS, YFSETQ. This CDR3 is CASSKGTAMEKLFF. CDR3 bases: TGCGCCAGCAGCAAAGGGACAGCTATGGAAAAACTGTTTTTT.

This clonotype was seen at least ten times. The chain combines TRBV10-3 with TRBJ1-2; the D is unclear. Germline CDR1 is ENHRY and CDR2 is SYGVKD. V lost 6 bases, J lost 8 bases, and 7 bases lay in between. The CDR3 runs 10 residues. This CDR3 reads CAIRAGGYTF. CDR3 nucleotides: TGTGCCATCAGGGCGGGAGGCTACACCTTC.

This clonotype occurred a few times. This chain joins TRBV4-1 and TRBJ1-1, with 7 bases aligning to TRBD1. Trimming cost V 4 bases and J 10 bases; bases outside gene matches: 6. The CDR3 spans 12 residues. Germline V gene data show CDR1 as MGHRA and CDR2 as YSYEKL. The CDR3 loop reads CASSLPGGGAFF. CDR3 DNA: TGCGCCAGCAGCCTGCCAGGGGGGGGAGCTTTCTTT.

This clonotype was detected a few times. The V call is TRBV10-3, the J call TRBJ2-2; D perhaps matches TRBD2 (6 bases). V lost 3 bases and J lost 4, with 9 bases in between. The CDR3 has 14 amino acids. The germline V gene encodes CDR1 ENHRY and CDR2 SYGVKD. CDR3 DNA: TGTGCCATCAGTGAACTAGCTAGCACCGGGGAGCTGTTTTTT. The encoded protein is CAISELASTGELFF.

The sample holds a few counts of this clonotype. This chain links TRBV5-4 with TRBJ1-6; D is unresolved. Trimming removed 4 bases at V and 7 bases at J, with 18 bases between. Looked up from germline, CDR1 is SGHNT and CDR2 is YYREEE (reference sequence). This CDR3 has 16 amino acids. CDR3 nucleotides: TGTGCCAGCAGCCGGCAACCGACCGTTAAAAATTCACCCCTCCACTTT. This sequence encodes CASSRQPTVKNSPLHF. Full variable domain (missing parts from reference TRBV5-4 and TRBJ1-6): ETGVTQSPTHLIKTRGQQVTLRCSSQSGHNTVSWYQQALGQGPQFIFQYYREEENGRGNFPPRFSGLQFPNYSSELNVNALELDDSALYLCASSRQPTVKNSPLHFGNGTRLTVT.

This sequence joins TRBV20-1 and TRBJ1-5; weak D call: TRBD1 (5 bases). Trimming left V 4 bases short and J 3 bases short, with 10 bases between. The CDR3 consists of 13 residues. CDR1 is DFQATT and CDR2 is SNEGSKA in the germline V gene (reference sequence). DNA of the CDR3: TGCAGTGCTATTGACGGGACCAATCAGCCCCAGCATTTT. Translation: CSAIDGTNQPQHF.

This clonotype appeared a few times. The gene calls are TRBV15 and TRBJ2-5, with D perhaps TRBD1 (6 bases). V was cut by 5 bases and J by 5 bases, with 15 bases left in between. Germline-derived CDR1 and CDR2 are LNHNV and YYDKDF (reference sequence). CDR3 length: 14 amino acids. The CDR3 DNA reads as TGTGCCACCAGCCCCTCCGACAGGAGGGAGACCCAGTACTTC. Amino acid sequence: CATSPSDRRETQYF.

This clonotype was counted between two and nine times. The chain uses TRBV5-1 and TRBJ2-3, with 12 bases lining up with TRBD2. The CDR3 contains 16 residues. J lost 4 bases, V lost 5 bases, and 8 bases had no gene match. Germline values: CDR1 SGHRS, CDR2 YFSETQ. CDR3: CASSEIGLAGSDTQYF. Written as DNA, the CDR3 is TGCGCCAGCAGTGAAATCGGACTAGCGGGGTCAGATACGCAGTATTTT.

At least ten counts were recorded for this clonotype. The chain couples TRBV7-6 to TRBJ2-5; D ambiguous. Germline V gene sequence: CDR1 SGHVS, CDR2 FNYEAQ. The V and J ends lost 5 bases and 3 bases respectively, with 4 bases between them. The CDR3 runs 11 residues. The CDR3 DNA reads as TGTGCCAGCAGCACTAAAGAGACCCAGTACTTC. Its protein is CASSTKETQYF.

The V call is TRBV7-7, the J call TRBJ2-3; TRBD2 aligns across 8 bases. Germline V gene data show CDR1 as SSHAT and CDR2 as FNYEAQ (reference sequence). Germline trimming cut 2 bases from V and 5 bases from J; bases unmatched to any gene: 6. The CDR3 is 15 residues long. The CDR3 nucleotides read TGTGCCAGCAGCTTAAGTGCCACTAGCGGAGATACGCAGTATTTT. Encoded protein: CASSLSATSGDTQYF. Full variable domain (rest looked up from reference TRBV7-7 and TRBJ2-3): GAGVSQSPRYKVTKRGQDVTLRCDPISSHATLYWYQQALGQGPEFLTYFNYEAQPDKSGLPSDRFSAERPEGSISTLTIQRTEQRDSAMYRCASSLSATSGDTQYFGPGTRLTVL.

The sample holds a few counts of this clonotype. The chain recombines TRBV7-2 with TRBJ2-4, with D maybe TRBD2 (5 bases). This CDR3 has 16 residues. V dropped 2 bases and J dropped 3 bases, with 14 bases sitting between them. Germline-derived CDR1 and CDR2 are SGHTA and FQGNSA. CDR3 nucleotides: TGTGCCAGCAGCTTATATGTTAGCGTGGGCAAAAACATTCAGTACTTC. This sequence encodes CASSLYVSVGKNIQYF.

This clonotype was seen a handful of times. V and J are TRBV4-2 and TRBJ2-1, with 12 bases matching TRBD2. V dropped 2 bases and J dropped 3; count of bases not matched to a gene: 14. In germline, CDR1 is LGHNA, CDR2 YNFKEQ. The CDR3 runs 20 residues. The CDR3 DNA follows: TGTGCCAGCAGCCAACAAGATAGTTCGCTAGCGGGGGGGTACTACAATGAGCAGTTCTTC. Translated, it gives CASSQQDSSLAGGYYNEQFF.

This clonotype showed up just a few times. This chain links TRBV6-5 with TRBJ2-1; D unresolved. This CDR3 has 16 residues. Germline CDR1 is MNHEY and CDR2 is SVGAGI. Trimming shortened V by 2 bases and J by 0 bases, and 11 bases separated the two germline ends. The CDR3 nucleotides read TGTGCCAGCAGTTACGATAGGCTTCGCTCCTACAATGAGCAGTTCTTC. Protein product: CASSYDRLRSYNEQFF.

V is TRBV7-2 and J is TRBJ2-5; 9 nucleotides align to TRBD2. CDR1 is SGHTA and CDR2 is FQGNSA in the germline V gene. V dropped 4 bases and J dropped 5; count of bases not matched to a gene: 8. The CDR3 runs 15 residues. CDR3 sequence reads: CASSSERGALETQYF. The DNA for the CDR3 is TGTGCCAGCAGCTCAGAGCGGGGGGCCCTTGAGACCCAGTACTTC.

This sequence joins TRBV6-1 and TRBJ2-4; D remains unclear. With 6 bases removed from V and 0 bases from J, the gap between germline ends came to 15 bases. The CDR3 has 16 amino acids. The germline V gene has CDR1 MNHNS and CDR2 SASEGT. The CDR3 sequence: CASSISLLLAKNIQYF. As DNA, the CDR3 is TGTGCCAGCAGCATAAGTCTGCTCCTAGCCAAAAACATTCAGTACTTC.

This chain connects TRBV20-1 to TRBJ2-3; TRBD1 is a possible D gene (5 bases). CDR1 DFQATT and CDR2 SNEGSKA come from the germline V gene (reference sequence). V lost 0 bases to trimming and J lost 5 bases, with 15 bases between them. The CDR3 runs to 15 residues. The CDR3 sequence: CSARDSAGSGDTQYF. The DNA for the CDR3 is TGCAGTGCTAGAGATTCGGCAGGGTCCGGAGATACGCAGTATTTT.